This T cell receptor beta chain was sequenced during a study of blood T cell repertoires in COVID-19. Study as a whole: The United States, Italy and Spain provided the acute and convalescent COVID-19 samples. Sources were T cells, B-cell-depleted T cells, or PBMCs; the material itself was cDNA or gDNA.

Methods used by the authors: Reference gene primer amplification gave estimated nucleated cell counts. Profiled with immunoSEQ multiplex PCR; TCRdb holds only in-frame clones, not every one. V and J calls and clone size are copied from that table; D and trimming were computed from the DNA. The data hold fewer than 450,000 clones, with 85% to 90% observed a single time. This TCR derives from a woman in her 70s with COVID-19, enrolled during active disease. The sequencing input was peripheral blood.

The CDR3 region is CATSDTGTGETQYF. In DNA form, the CDR3 reads TGTGCCACCAGTGATACGGGGACAGGAGAGACCCAGTACTTC. The chain joins TRBV24-1 to TRBJ2-5; TRBD1 matches at 8 bases. Germline assignment: CDR1 KGHDR and CDR2 SFDVKD. V was clipped by 3 bases and J by 4 bases; unmatched bases: 3. There are 14 residues in the CDR3.